This T cell receptor (beta chain) was documented in a study of blood T cell repertoires in COVID-19. Turning to the study itself: Acute-phase and convalescent COVID-19 samples originated in the United States, Italy and Spain. PBMCs, B-cell-depleted T cells, or T cells were the source of the cDNA or gDNA that made up the material.

How the authors handled the data: Reference gene primer amplification yielded estimated nucleated cell counts. TCRdb keeps only in-frame clones here, not all; method: immunoSEQ multiplex PCR. The V and J calls and clone size were taken over from that table, and D and trimming were inferred from the DNA. The table records around 130,000 clones, 88% of them present only once. CDR1 is SGHTA, CDR2 FQGNSA, per germline. CDR3 length: 16 amino acids. V lost 4 bases and J lost 4; bases outside the gene matches: 10. V gene TRBV7-2 combines with J gene TRBJ2-5; 9 bases line up with TRBD2. The receptor was derived from a man in his 70s with active COVID-19. The material sequenced was peripheral blood. For the CDR3, the DNA is TGTGCCAGCAGCTCAAGACTAGCGGATGCCCTAGAGACCCAGTACTTC. As protein: CASSSRLADALETQYF. The full variable domain, rest sourced from reference TRBV7-2 and TRBJ2-5, is GAGVSQSPSNKVTEKGKDVELRCDPISGHTALYWYRQSLGQGLEFLIYFQGNSAPDKSGLPSDRFSAERTGGSVSTLTIQRTQQEDSAVYLCASSSRLADALETQYFGPGTRLLVL.